The 21 T cell receptor beta chains listed next were all sequenced from one sample in a study of neoadjuvant nivolumab and ipilimumab in lung cancer. Some clones are missing from TCRdb's copy, which holds only in-frame ones; the method was immunoSEQ multiplex PCR. The data contain 40,000 or so clones, about 91% of them singletons. Sequenced here: peripheral blood, sampled before neoadjuvant nivolumab, alone or with ipilimumab. The receptors were gathered from an adult with non-small cell lung cancer.

This clone has only one observation. This rearrangement joins TRBV9 to TRBJ1-1; 8 nucleotides match TRBD1. The CDR3 loop spans 14 amino acids. Germline loops: CDR1 SGDLS, CDR2 YYNGEE. Trimming cost V 0 bases and J 10 bases; bases outside gene matches: 8. CDR3 nucleotides: TGTGCCAGCAGCGTAGCTGGAGACAGGGGTGCAGCTTTCTTT. This translates into CASSVAGDRGAAFF.

V and J are TRBV18 and TRBJ2-7; 9 positions agree with TRBD2. This CDR3 has 15 amino acids. Per germline, CDR1 KGHSH and CDR2 LQKENI. The V segment lost 3 bases and the J segment 2 bases; nucleotides outside the gene matches: 5. The CDR3 is CASSPPLAGTYEQYF. The DNA of the CDR3 is TGTGCCAGCTCACCGCCCCTAGCGGGAACCTACGAGCAGTACTTC.

J is TRBJ2-7 and V is TRBV9; no clear D gene. V shed 4 bases and J shed 3 bases, with 14 bases lying between them. Germline lookup yields CDR1 SGDLS and CDR2 YYNGEE. The CDR3 is made up of 14 amino acids. For the CDR3, the DNA is TGTGCCAGCAGCCTCGGATTGGATATCTACGAGCAGTACTTC. Encoded protein: CASSLGLDIYEQYF.

The chain uses TRBV7-9 and TRBJ1-3, with D unclear. The germline V gene has CDR1 SEHNR and CDR2 FQNEAQ (reference sequence). CDR3 length: 15 residues. Trimming removed 5 bases at V and 1 base at J, with 12 bases between. Written as DNA, the CDR3 is TGTGCCAGCAGCCCTGACCAAGGTTCTGGAAACACCATATATTTT. Its translation is CASSPDQGSGNTIYF.

The chain uses TRBV5-1 and TRBJ2-7; D is unresolved. The germline CDR1 and CDR2 sequences are SGHRS and YFSETQ. This CDR3 is 14 amino acids long. The V gene lost 4 bases and the J gene lost 2 bases, with 13 bases spanning the gap. CDR3 sequence (DNA): TGCGCCAGCAGCGTAGCCTTCGGCCCCTACGAGCAGTACTTC. The encoded protein is CASSVAFGPYEQYF.

This chain links TRBV7-9 with TRBJ2-3; 13 positions match TRBD2. CDR3 length: 16 amino acids. After removal of 4 bases from V and 4 bases from J, the junction contained 5 bases not matched to a gene. Germline V gene data show CDR1 as SEHNR and CDR2 as FQNEAQ (reference sequence). This CDR3 reads CASSSILAGGADTQYF. As DNA, the CDR3 is TGTGCCAGCAGCTCGATACTAGCGGGAGGGGCAGATACGCAGTATTTT.

The chain is built from TRBV10-3 and TRBJ2-1, with TRBD2 matching 12 bases. With V trimmed by 6 bases and J by 6 bases, 3 bases remained unmatched. This CDR3 has 14 amino acids. CDR1 and CDR2 (germline): ENHRY, SYGVKD. DNA of the CDR3: TGTGCCATCAGACCTAGCGGGAGGGCCAATGAGCAGTTCTTC. Its translation: CAIRPSGRANEQFF.

The gene calls are TRBV7-7 and TRBJ2-1, with 7 bases matching TRBD2. The CDR3 is 13 amino acids. Per germline, CDR1 SSHAT and CDR2 FNYEAQ (reference sequence). The junction had 2 bases not matched to a gene; V was cut back by 1 base and J by 8 bases. Here the CDR3 reads CASSLGGGYEQFF. CDR3 in DNA: TGTGCCAGCAGCTTAGGGGGAGGGTATGAGCAGTTCTTC. Together with reference TRBV7-7 and TRBJ2-1, the CDR3 gives the full variable domain: GAGVSQSPRYKVTKRGQDVTLRCDPISSHATLYWYQQALGQGPEFLTYFNYEAQPDKSGLPSDRFSAERPEGSISTLTIQRTEQRDSAMYRCASSLGGGYEQFFGPGTRLTVL.

The chain combines TRBV11-2 with TRBJ2-7; possibly TRBD1 for D (5 bases). The CDR3 is made up of 15 amino acids. Trimming shortened V by 3 bases and J by 3 bases, and 15 bases separated the two germline ends. Germline lookup yields CDR1 SGHAT and CDR2 FQNNGV. CDR3 amino acids: CASSFQGGRDYEQYF. CDR3 DNA sequence: TGTGCCAGCAGCTTCCAGGGCGGTAGGGACTACGAGCAGTACTTC.

The chain combines TRBV5-1 with TRBJ2-1, with 9 nucleotides matching TRBD2. This CDR3 is built from 16 residues. The junction had 9 bases not matched to a gene; V was cut back by 4 bases and J by 4 bases. From germline, CDR1 is SGHRS and CDR2 YFSETQ. The CDR3 DNA reads as TGCGCCAGCAGCCCTGCCCAGACTAGCGGATACAATGAGCAGTTCTTC. This gives the protein CASSPAQTSGYNEQFF.

The chain is built from TRBV5-5 and TRBJ2-7, with D unclear. This CDR3 spans 13 amino acids. The V end lost 4 bases, the J end lost 2 bases, and 10 bases lay between the germline ends. Germline values: CDR1 SGHKS, CDR2 YYEKEE (reference sequence). DNA of the CDR3: TGTGCCAGCAGCCCGAGGACCCCCTACGAGCAGTACTTC. Amino acid sequence: CASSPRTPYEQYF.

The chain joins TRBV7-9 to TRBJ2-7; 12 bases are a match to TRBD1. From germline, CDR1 is SEHNR and CDR2 FQNEAQ (reference sequence). The length of the CDR3 is 15 residues. V lost 4 bases to trimming and J lost 5 bases; unmatched junction nucleotides: 6. DNA for the CDR3: TGTGCCAGCAGCTCGGCCGGGACAGGGGGCGACGAGCAGTACTTC. Its translation is CASSSAGTGGDEQYF.

The chain carries TRBV12-5 and TRBJ2-7; D perhaps matches TRBD1 (6 bases). The V gene's germline CDR1 is LGHNT and CDR2 FRNRAP. V shed 5 bases and J shed 1 base, with 15 bases lying between them. This CDR3 region has 15 residues. The CDR3 DNA follows: TGTGCTAGTGGTACGCAGGACAGAAATTCCTACGAGCAGTACTTC. Translating gives CASGTQDRNSYEQYF.

This clone was detected a few times. The chain employs TRBV6-4 and TRBJ2-3; perhaps TRBD2 as D (6 bases). The CDR3 is made up of 15 amino acids. In germline, CDR1 is MRHNA, CDR2 SNTAGT. V lost 6 bases and J 1 base, leaving 14 bases between the germline ends. In nucleotides, the CDR3 is TGTGCCAGCAGCCCTTTGGCTAGCGGCACAGATACGCAGTATTTT. This encodes CASSPLASGTDTQYF.

This chain joins TRBV10-2 and TRBJ2-3; 8 positions agree with TRBD2. V lost 2 bases, J lost 0 bases, and 4 bases stayed unmatched. This CDR3 contains 16 residues. Per germline, CDR1 WSHSY and CDR2 SAAADI. CDR3 DNA: TGCGCCAGCAGTGAGGGTAGCGGGGCTAGCACAGATACGCAGTATTTT. It specifies CASSEGSGASTDTQYF.

The rearrangement links TRBV18 to TRBJ2-1; D may be TRBD1 (5 bases). Between the trimmed V and J ends, which lost 6 bases and 1 base, there was a span of 13 bases. Germline CDR1 is KGHSH and CDR2 is LQKENI. The CDR3 has 15 residues. CDR3 protein: CASSPLGVSYNEQFF. The CDR3, as DNA: TGTGCCAGCTCGCCTTTAGGGGTATCCTACAATGAGCAGTTCTTC.

This clone was observed a handful of times. The chain joins TRBV7-2 to TRBJ2-3; D is uncertain. Trimming stripped 0 bases from V and 6 bases from J, with 7 bases between. CDR3 length equals 13 residues. From germline, CDR1 is SGHTA and CDR2 FQGNSA. The CDR3 nucleotides read TGTGCCAGCAGCTTAGCGGCTCAGGATACGCAGTATTTT. Its translation: CASSLAAQDTQYF.

The DNA for the CDR3 is TGTGCCAGCAGCTTAAGGCTAGCGGCAGATACGCAGTATTTT. Amino acids: CASSLRLAADTQYF. V and J are TRBV7-3 and TRBJ2-3, with 7 bases lining up with TRBD2. The J segment lost 4 bases and the V segment lost 1 base, leaving 2 bases of the junction unmatched. Germline CDR1 SGHTA, CDR2 FQGTGA. The CDR3 covers 14 residues. The full variable domain, its missing parts supplied by reference TRBV7-3 and TRBJ2-3, is GAGVSQTPSNKVTEKGKYVELRCDPISGHTALYWYRQSLGQGPEFLIYFQGTGAADDSGLPNDRFFAVRPEGSVSTLKIQRTERGDSAVYLCASSLRLAADTQYFGPGTRLTVL.

The rearrangement joins TRBV5-1 to TRBJ2-5; the D gene is possibly TRBD1 (6 bases). Germline assignment: CDR1 SGHRS and CDR2 YFSETQ. Trimming cost V 3 bases and J 4 bases, with 13 bases left between them. The CDR3 is 14 amino acids. In DNA form, the CDR3 reads TGCGCCAGCAGCTACAGGGTAGAGTTAGAGACCCAGTACTTC. It yields the protein CASSYRVELETQYF.

The V gene is TRBV7-2, the J gene TRBJ2-3; a possible D gene is TRBD2 (5 bases). Germline CDR1 SGHTA, CDR2 FQGNSA. V was shortened by 4 bases and J by 2 bases, with 16 bases between the two germline ends. The CDR3 runs to 16 residues. The CDR3 region is CASSSSPHGNTDTQYF. CDR3 sequence (DNA): TGTGCCAGCAGCTCTAGCCCACACGGCAACACAGATACGCAGTATTTT.

The CDR3 loop is CASSQETSTGTGTYEQYF. CDR3 DNA: TGCGCCAGCAGCCAAGAAACGTCAACCGGGACAGGCACCTACGAGCAGTACTTC. V gene TRBV4-1 combines with J gene TRBJ2-7, with 8 bases that match TRBD1. J lost 2 bases, V lost 0 bases, and 12 bases had no gene match. CDR3 length: 18 residues. Per the germline V gene, CDR1 is MGHRA and CDR2 is YSYEKL.